This T cell receptor (beta chain) was identified in a study of PD-1 blockade in mismatch repair-deficient tumors. About this clone itself: What it binds is unknown.

Trimming left V 0 bases short and J 2 bases short, with 18 bases between. Germline assignment: CDR1 SGHRS and CDR2 YFSETQ. The CDR3 runs to 17 residues. Whole-study findings and limits: Tumor-resident clones, often undetectable pretreatment in blood, expanded then contracted after pembrolizumab.

The repertoire was sequenced with immunoSEQ multiplex PCR; TCRdb's copy has only in-frame clones and lacks some. The data show some 130,000 clones, more than 70% seen once. The sample here was peripheral blood, taken roughly 67 weeks after starting pembrolizumab. The TCR sequence derives from an adult with mismatch repair-deficient cancer. The chain employs TRBV5-1 and TRBJ2-7; D possibly corresponds to TRBD1 (6 bases). The CDR3 here is CASSLEGRGFVTYEQYF. The CDR3 DNA reads as TGCGCCAGCAGCTTGGAAGGCAGGGGTTTTGTTACCTACGAGCAGTACTTC.